This TCR beta chain is drawn from a study of CD8+CD57+ T cells in acquired aplastic anemia. Study-wide background: Recorded DNA amounts for sorted CD4+ and CD8+ cells had an average of approximately 3 ug.

As for this clonotype: The CDR3 does not end in the conserved phenylalanine or tryptophan, so this is likely a read error. Because the CDR3's place on the DNA is in doubt, the DNA is left out and the CDR3 is given as listed by TCRdb.

Genomic DNA templated the TCR beta VDJ and CDR3 profiling. TCRdb re-derived calls from the reads in MiXCR, one entry per CDR3 protein. Of a few hundred thousand distinct CDR3 sequences in the sample, 70% to 85% were seen once. The CDR3 is 13 amino acids long, termini counted. Per the germline V gene, CDR1 is SGHTA and CDR2 is FQGNSA. The patients chosen for sequencing had shown expansion of CD8+CD57+ cells (detected by flow cytometry). The genes are TRBV7-2 and TRBJ1-1; whether TRBD1, the table's D call, matches the DNA was not checked. This TCR was sampled from a human donor with aplastic anemia. The sequenced material came from sorted CD4+, CD8+, or CD8+CD57+ T cells (not recorded which) from PBMCs. Here the CDR3 reads CASKQANYGYTFG.